This T cell receptor beta chain was captured by sequencing in a study of response to subunit inactivated influenza vaccine. V lost 2 bases to trimming and J lost 10 bases, with 21 bases between them. The length of the CDR3 is 15 residues. Germline CDR1 is GTSNPN and CDR2 is SVGIG (reference sequence). MiXCR, run by TCRdb on the RT-PCR reads, gives a single entry per CDR3 protein. The profile shows approximately 500,000 distinct CDR3 sequences, 20% to 25% of them singletons. These same data were also listed under a study on T cells expressing NK-cell markers. That work contributes: A 5'RACE template switching approach incorporating UMIs was used to make TCR beta cDNA. TCR beta repertoires came from sorted CD3+CD56+NKG2C+, CD3+CD56+NKG2C- and CD3+CD56-NKG2C+ T cells. The study left the HCMV specificity of expanded NKG2C+ T cell clones unresolved.

Here the sequenced sample was CD4+ T cells sorted from PBMCs, taken 11 to 12 days after vaccination. The chain combines TRBV30 with TRBJ1-5, with TRBD1 as a possible D gene (6 bases). This clonotype originated in a man aged 45-65 years who received an inactivated influenza vaccine. The chain's CDR3 is CAWSQGRGLVNPQHF. CDR3 bases: TGTGCCTGGAGTCAGGGCAGGGGCCTTGTAAATCCCCAGCATTTT.